This TCR beta chain was identified in a study of early T cells in non-severe SARS-CoV-2 infection. Across the whole study: Bulk RNA isolated from unsorted whole blood underwent sequencing; chains were not paired. Study findings and constraints: Private and CD4 specificities were missed by VDJdb matching, which favored anti-spike CD8 responses.

Researchers tagged individual cDNA molecules with unique molecular identifiers. TCRdb recomputed calls from the 5' RACE reads with MiXCR, one row per CDR3 protein. The table records around 30,000 distinct CDR3 sequences, around 4% of them present only once. Trimming shortened V by 1 base and J by 8 bases, and 11 bases separated the two germline ends. The CDR3 consists of 13 residues. In germline, CDR1 is GTSNPN, CDR2 SVGIG (reference sequence). This clonotype was seen repeatedly, ten times or more. Its target is unknown. The rearrangement uses TRBV30 and TRBJ1-4; D ambiguous. The source material was whole blood. This receptor was obtained from an adult who was a healthcare worker with PCR-confirmed SARS-CoV-2 infection or an uninfected control (not recorded which). The CDR3 coding sequence is TGTGCCTGGAGTGGACAAGAACGGGAAAAACTGTTTTTT. It is translated as CAWSGQEREKLFF.